Each of the 8 T cell receptor beta chains below was sequenced from the same sample in a study of OX40 agonist ivuxolimab in advanced cancers. Sequencing used immunoSEQ multiplex PCR; TCRdb keeps in-frame clones, though not all of them. The sample holds more than 40,000 clones, 60% to 80% seen once. The material sequenced was CD4+ or CD8+ T cells sorted from blood, taken in a trial of the OX40 agonist ivuxolimab. Source of these receptors: an adult with an advanced solid tumor such as melanoma, head and neck, liver or kidney cancer.

The chain joins TRBV27 to TRBJ1-4; TRBD1 matches 9 bases. The CDR3 sequence is 15 residues long. Germline loops: CDR1 MNHEY, CDR2 SMNVEV (reference sequence). J gave up 14 bases and V 5 bases, and 15 bases lay outside the gene matches. This CDR3 is CASSTAQGALSNLFF. CDR3 sequence (DNA): TGTGCCAGCAGTACGGCACAGGGGGCACTCTCGAATCTGTTTTTT. Combining the CDR3 with reference TRBV27 and TRBJ1-4 gives the whole variable domain EAQVTQNPRYLITVTGKKLTVTCSQNMNHEYMSWYRQDPGLGLRQIYYSMNVEVTDKGDVPEGYKVSRKEKRNFPLILESPSPNQTSLYFCASSTAQGALSNLFFGSGTQLSVL.

This chain connects TRBV29-1 to TRBJ1-2; 10 bases match TRBD1. The germline CDR1 and CDR2 sequences are SQVTM and ANQGSEA. The ends lost 6 bases at V and 4 bases at J; junction bases unmatched: 5. The CDR3 has 13 residues. In DNA, the CDR3 is TGCAGCGTCGCCCGGACAGGGGGCTATGGCTACACCTTC. The encoded protein is CSVARTGGYGYTF.

This clone was picked up a small number of times. The V gene is TRBV14, the J gene TRBJ2-7; D might be TRBD1 or TRBD2, each matching 5 bases. Germline assignment: CDR1 SGHDN and CDR2 FVKESK. CDR3 length equals 11 residues. The germline V and J ends were trimmed by 8 bases and 9 bases, with 14 bases remaining between them. CDR3 amino acids: CASGSGPRQYF. CDR3 DNA sequence: TGTGCCAGCGGATCGGGACCAAGGCAGTACTTC.

The CDR3 nucleotides are TGCGCCAGCAGCCAAGTAAGGGGCGGTGGGCAGCCCCAGCATTTT. This encodes CASSQVRGGGQPQHF. The chain joins TRBV4-1 to TRBJ1-5, with D perhaps matching TRBD1 (5 bases). Trimming took off 1 base at V and 7 bases at J, with 14 bases between the two ends. Germline CDR1 MGHRA, CDR2 YSYEKL. The CDR3 loop spans 15 amino acids.

The chain has TRBV9 and TRBJ2-3; the D gene is possibly TRBD2 (5 bases). Trimming pared 5 bases from V and 4 bases from J, leaving 20 bases between. Germline values: CDR1 SGDLS, CDR2 YYNGEE. This CDR3 contains 16 residues. CDR3 sequence: CASRALLAHDPDTQYF. The CDR3 region has the DNA TGTGCCAGCAGGGCGCTGTTAGCGCATGACCCAGATACGCAGTATTTT.

The chain has TRBV30 and TRBJ2-7; D remains unclear. The length of the CDR3 is 13 residues. V lost 0 bases to trimming and J lost 6 bases, with 12 bases between them. Germline V lookup: CDR1 GTSNPN, CDR2 SVGIG (reference sequence). CDR3 sequence (DNA): TGTGCCTGGAGTGTAGTAGAAGGGTCCGAGCAGTACTTC. Translating gives CAWSVVEGSEQYF.

The rearrangement uses TRBV11-2 and TRBJ1-1; a weak D match, TRBD1 (6 bases). Per germline, CDR1 SGHAT and CDR2 FQNNGV. The CDR3 consists of 13 residues. V lost 4 bases, J lost 1 base, and 7 bases lay in between. The CDR3 DNA sequence: TGTGCCAGCAGCTGGACAGCGAACACTGAAGCTTTCTTT. This translates into CASSWTANTEAFF.

The chain joins TRBV21-1 to TRBJ1-1. TRBV21-1 is a pseudogene segment. The CDR3 consists of 12 residues. In DNA, the CDR3 is TGTGCCAGCTTAAGACGCTGCACTGAAGCTTTCTTT. Protein sequence: CASLRRCTEAFF.